One sample yielded the 18 T cell receptor beta chains listed below, sequenced in a study of cytomegalovirus exposure and HLA in healthy donors. Sequencing was performed with immunoSEQ multiplex PCR; in TCRdb, only in-frame clones are kept and a portion is missing. In the table there are roughly 120,000 clones, roughly 88% of which are singletons. Sequencing was done on a sample of PBMCs. The receptor set was obtained from a woman in her late teens or twenties in good health and CMV-seropositive.

The J gene is TRBJ1-4, the V gene TRBV5-3, with D possibly TRBD1 on 6 matching bases. TRBV5-3 is designated an ORF whose function remains uncertain. The V end was cut by 1 base, the J end by 8 bases, with 15 bases between. This CDR3 has 15 residues. The CDR3 here is CARSLRSQGNEKLFF. CDR3 sequence (DNA): TGTGCCAGAAGCTTGAGGTCGCAGGGGAACGAAAAACTGTTTTTT.

The chain links TRBV28 to TRBJ2-3; possibly TRBD2 for D (6 bases). From germline, CDR1 is MDHEN and CDR2 SYDVKM. This CDR3 has 14 residues. With 6 bases removed from V and 5 bases from J, the gap between germline ends came to 15 bases. The CDR3 region has the DNA TGTGCCAGCAGGGGGCTAGCGCTGGGAGATACGCAGTATTTT. Translation: CASRGLALGDTQYF.

The chain links TRBV30 to TRBJ2-5; 11 nucleotides match TRBD1. The CDR3 totals 12 residues. V shed 8 bases and J 5 bases; nucleotides not matched to a gene: 4. Germline values: CDR1 GTSNPN, CDR2 SVGIG (reference sequence). CDR3 residues: CAGDRGGETQYF. In DNA form, the CDR3 reads TGTGCCGGGGACAGGGGGGGCGAGACCCAGTACTTC.

The chain uses TRBV4-3 and TRBJ1-2; D might be TRBD1 (5 bases). CDR1 is LGHNA and CDR2 is YSLEER in the germline V gene. V lost 1 base and J lost 8, with 11 bases in between. There are 13 residues in the CDR3. The CDR3 bases are TGCGCCAGCAGCCAAGTTCAGGGATTGGGCTACACCTTC. It translates to CASSQVQGLGYTF.

This chain uses TRBV14 with TRBJ1-1; TRBD1 matches at 8 bases. The J segment lost 0 bases and the V segment lost 3 bases, leaving 6 bases of the junction unmatched. This CDR3 contains 16 residues. Germline CDR1 reads SGHDN; CDR2 reads FVKESK. The CDR3 spells CASSQGQDLMNTEAFF. DNA of the CDR3: TGTGCCAGCAGCCAGGGACAGGACCTTATGAACACTGAAGCTTTCTTT.

V usage is TRBV5-1 and J usage is TRBJ1-1, with D uncertain. Germline CDR1 SGHRS, CDR2 YFSETQ. V was trimmed by 0 bases and J by 3 bases, leaving 9 bases between them. The CDR3 loop spans 14 amino acids. The DNA of the CDR3 is TGCGCCAGCAGCTTGGAGAGGGCGGACACTGAAGCTTTCTTT. Amino acid sequence: CASSLERADTEAFF.

This rearrangement joins TRBV19 to TRBJ2-3; 8 positions match TRBD2. The germline gives CDR1 LNHDA, CDR2 SQIVND (reference sequence). This CDR3 contains 13 residues. J gave up 6 bases and V 8 bases, and 7 bases lay outside the gene matches. CDR3 DNA: TGTGCCAGTCGCGCGGGGGGTTCGGATACGCAGTATTTT. Its translation is CASRAGGSDTQYF.

The V gene is TRBV29-1, the J gene TRBJ1-1; TRBD1 aligns across 7 bases. The CDR3 has 13 residues. CDR1 is SQVTM, CDR2 ANQGSEA, per germline. Germline trimming cut 6 bases from V and 2 bases from J; bases unmatched to any gene: 6. CDR3 residues: CSVPGTVNTEAFF. CDR3 nucleotide sequence: TGCAGCGTCCCCGGGACAGTCAACACTGAAGCTTTCTTT.

The rearrangement uses TRBV5-1 and TRBJ2-1; D is possibly TRBD1 (5 bases). The V end lost 1 base, the J end lost 1 base, and 9 bases lay between the germline ends. The CDR3 length is 15 residues. Germline V CDR1 and CDR2: SGHRS, YFSETQ. CDR3: CASSLSDTSYNEQFF. DNA of the CDR3: TGCGCCAGCAGCTTGTCGGACACTTCCTACAATGAGCAGTTCTTC.

The V gene is TRBV19, the J gene TRBJ1-6; 9 positions agree with TRBD1. This CDR3 has 16 residues. The germline gives CDR1 LNHDA, CDR2 SQIVND (reference sequence). Losses at the gene ends were 3 bases for V and 8 bases for J; bases not matched to a gene: 8. The CDR3 spells CASSIEGTGSHSPLHF. CDR3 DNA sequence: TGTGCCAGTAGTATCGAAGGGACAGGGTCGCATTCACCCCTCCACTTT.

The V call is TRBV28, the J call TRBJ2-7, with 7 bases aligning to TRBD1. V dropped 5 bases and J dropped 0; count of bases not matched to a gene: 10. From germline, CDR1 is MDHEN and CDR2 SYDVKM. The CDR3 runs 16 residues. CDR3: CASSLQTGKSSYEQYF. The CDR3 nucleotides are TGTGCCAGCAGTCTACAGACAGGGAAGAGCTCCTACGAGCAGTACTTC.

The CDR3 sequence: CASSQERGGTEAFF. DNA for the CDR3: TGCGCCAGCAGCCAAGAGAGGGGGGGCACTGAAGCTTTCTTT. J is TRBJ1-1 and V is TRBV4-1; D may be TRBD1 (6 bases). The CDR3 sequence is 14 residues long. V was trimmed by 0 bases and J by 4 bases, leaving 9 bases between them. The V gene's germline CDR1 is MGHRA and CDR2 YSYEKL.

Note on this clone: At one end, the junction sequence differs from germline, possibly due to a read error. The genes are TRBV4-2 and TRBJ1-1; 7 nucleotides agree with TRBD1. Germline-derived CDR1 and CDR2 are LGHNA and YNFKEQ. The CDR3 extends over 15 amino acids. This CDR3 reads CASRQDEGAYTEAFF. The DNA of the CDR3 is TGTGCCAGCAGACAAGATGAGGGGGCGTACACTGAAGCTTTCTTT.

The rearrangement uses TRBV27 and TRBJ2-2; possibly TRBD1 for D (6 bases). CDR3 length: 17 amino acids. Per the germline V gene, CDR1 is MNHEY and CDR2 is SMNVEV (reference sequence). Deletions cut 1 base from V and 6 bases from J, with 18 bases between. As DNA, the CDR3 is TGTGCCAGCAGTTTATTCGCTTACAGGGATCGGCCCGGGGAGCTGTTTTTT. As protein: CASSLFAYRDRPGELFF.

J is TRBJ1-2 and V is TRBV7-8; 9 positions match TRBD1. This CDR3 contains 14 residues. The germline V gene has CDR1 SGHVS and CDR2 FQNEAQ. V lost 5 bases and J lost 5; bases outside the gene matches: 6. In DNA form, the CDR3 reads TGTGCCAGCAGCAGAGGACAGGGGAGTTATGGCTACACCTTC. It translates to CASSRGQGSYGYTF.

The chain uses TRBV7-8 and TRBJ1-2; 8 bases line up with TRBD1. V trimming: 3 bases; J trimming: 5 bases; junction bases outside the gene matches: 5. The V gene's germline CDR1 is SGHVS and CDR2 FQNEAQ. The CDR3 spans 14 residues. The CDR3 is CASSLTGEGYGYTF. In nucleotides, the CDR3 is TGTGCCAGCAGCTTGACAGGGGAAGGGTATGGCTACACCTTC. The variable domain in full, with the rest retrieved from reference TRBV7-8 and TRBJ1-2, is GAGVSQSPRYKVAKRGQDVALRCDPISGHVSLFWYQQALGQGPEFLTYFQNEAQLDKSGLPSDRFFAERPEGSVSTLKIQRTQQEDSAVYLCASSLTGEGYGYTFGSGTRLTVV.

DNA for the CDR3: TGTGCCAGCATATTGACAGGGGGGAAGGGTTATGGCTACACCTTC. Translated: CASILTGGKGYGYTF. The J gene is TRBJ1-2, the V gene TRBV6-1, with 9 bases that match TRBD1. CDR3 size: 15 residues. With V trimmed by 7 bases and J by 5 bases, 11 bases remained unmatched. Germline values: CDR1 MNHNS, CDR2 SASEGT.

V gene TRBV6-1 combines with J gene TRBJ2-1; D is possibly TRBD2 (5 bases). The CDR3 covers 14 residues. V gave up 5 bases and J gave up 8 bases, with 16 bases separating them. CDR1 and CDR2 (germline): MNHNS, SASEGT. The CDR3: CASSLDYYGDEQFF. The CDR3 DNA sequence: TGTGCCAGCAGTCTCGACTATTACGGGGATGAGCAGTTCTTC.